Below, 14 T cell receptor beta chains from the same sample are listed, as sequenced in a study of early T cells in non-severe SARS-CoV-2 infection. From the 5' RACE reads, TCRdb called clonotypes with MiXCR, one entry per CDR3 protein. The profile shows about 120,000 distinct CDR3 sequences, roughly 12% of them singletons. The sample consisted of whole blood, taken at baseline. These receptors were obtained from an adult who was a healthcare worker with PCR-confirmed SARS-CoV-2 infection or an uninfected control (not recorded which).

This chain uses TRBV10-3 with TRBJ2-3, with D perhaps matching TRBD2 (6 bases). Germline V gives CDR1 ENHRY, CDR2 SYGVKD. V dropped 6 bases and J dropped 8 bases, with 12 bases sitting between them. The CDR3 loop spans 12 amino acids. CDR3 coding DNA: TGTGCCATCAGGCCTGTGGAGGGTACGCAGTATTTT. The encoded protein is CAIRPVEGTQYF.

The chain is built from TRBV2 and TRBJ2-5, with D possibly matching TRBD1 (6 bases). The CDR3 spans 14 residues. Germline CDR1 is SNHLY and CDR2 is FYNNEI. Trimming took 3 bases from V and 0 from J, leaving 8 bases between them. The CDR3 sequence is CASSEGTNQETQYF. CDR3 sequence (DNA): TGTGCCAGCAGTGAGGGGACAAACCAAGAGACCCAGTACTTC.

The V call is TRBV4-1, the J call TRBJ1-2; TRBD1 might be the D (6 bases). Germline loops: CDR1 MGHRA, CDR2 YSYEKL. V lost 4 bases, J lost 4 bases, and 16 bases lay in between. This CDR3 is 15 amino acids long. Here the CDR3 reads CASSLGHSGSYGYTF. The CDR3 DNA sequence: TGCGCCAGCAGCCTGGGACATTCCGGCTCCTATGGCTACACCTTC.

The sample holds many counts of this clonotype. This chain joins TRBV12-3 or TRBV12-4 and TRBJ1-5, with TRBD1 as a possible D gene (6 bases). Trimming took 4 bases from V and 2 from J, leaving 15 bases between them. The CDR3 spans 16 residues. The CDR3 loop is CASSSARGGRNQPQHF. The CDR3 DNA follows: TGTGCCAGCAGTTCCGCGCGGGGGGGCCGCAATCAGCCCCAGCATTTT.

This clonotype was counted at least ten times. The chain joins TRBV25-1 to TRBJ2-7; D not resolved. This CDR3 contains 13 residues. The germline V and J ends were trimmed by 4 bases and 2 bases, with 9 bases remaining between them. Per the germline V gene, CDR1 is MGHDK and CDR2 is SYGVNS. The CDR3 is CASSAPDTYEQYF. For the CDR3, the DNA is TGTGCCAGCAGTGCCCCCGACACCTACGAGCAGTACTTC.

This clonotype was counted a few times. This chain joins TRBV28 and TRBJ2-7; tentative D call: TRBD1 (5 bases). V was trimmed by 11 bases and J by 0 bases, leaving 11 bases between them. Germline CDR1 reads MDHEN; CDR2 reads SYDVKM. The CDR3 totals 12 residues. The CDR3 DNA reads as TGTGCCGTCGGGCAGGGCTCCTACGAGCAGTACTTC. Encoded protein: CAVGQGSYEQYF.

Only a few counts were recorded for this clonotype. This rearrangement joins TRBV28 to TRBJ1-5; D is uncertain. CDR3 length: 15 residues. Trimming took 2 bases from V and 0 from J, leaving 8 bases between them. Germline V gives CDR1 MDHEN, CDR2 SYDVKM. The CDR3 region is CASSLRHLSNQPQHF. The CDR3 DNA reads TGTGCCAGCAGTTTACGGCACCTTAGCAATCAGCCCCAGCATTTT. Full variable domain (rest looked up from reference TRBV28 and TRBJ1-5): DVKVTQSSRYLVKRTGEKVFLECVQDMDHENMFWYRQDPGLGLRLIYFSYDVKMKEKGDIPEGYSVSREKKERFSLILESASTNQTSMYLCASSLRHLSNQPQHFGDGTRLSIL.

This clonotype has a handful of counts. The chain joins TRBV9 to TRBJ2-6; 9 bases line up with TRBD1. Germline CDR1 reads SGDLS; CDR2 reads YYNGEE. After removal of 6 bases from V and 0 bases from J, the junction contained 7 bases not matched to a gene. The CDR3 runs to 17 residues. As DNA, the CDR3 is TGTGCCAGCAATTCCGGGACAGGGACCTCTGGGGCCAACGTCCTGACTTTC. This sequence encodes CASNSGTGTSGANVLTF.

There are many counts of this clonotype. This rearrangement joins TRBV6-6 to TRBJ1-5; possibly TRBD1 for D (5 bases). This CDR3 has 12 amino acids. CDR1 and CDR2 from the germline V gene are MNHNY and SVGAGI (reference sequence). The V end was cut by 10 bases, the J end by 7 bases, with 14 bases between. The CDR3 here is CATGAGGQPQHF. Here the CDR3 DNA reads TGTGCCACCGGGGCGGGCGGCCAGCCCCAGCATTTT.

The CDR3 DNA sequence: TGTGCCAGCAGGCCCTCAGAAACCGGGGAGCTGTTTTTT. Residues: CASRPSETGELFF. The gene calls are TRBV6-2 or TRBV6-3 and TRBJ2-2, with unresolved D. This CDR3 is 13 amino acids long. With 6 bases removed from V and 5 bases from J, the gap between germline ends came to 10 bases. The germline V gene has CDR1 MNHEY and CDR2 SVGEGT.

This clonotype appeared many times. This sequence joins TRBV9 and TRBJ1-1; no firm D call. CDR3 size: 15 residues. Deletions cut 3 bases from V and 0 bases from J, with 12 bases between. From germline, CDR1 is SGDLS and CDR2 YYNGEE. The CDR3 loop reads CASSALPELNTEAFF. CDR3 nucleotides: TGTGCCAGCAGCGCCCTCCCCGAGCTGAACACTGAAGCTTTCTTT.

This clonotype has at least ten counts. The chain joins TRBV12-3 or TRBV12-4 to TRBJ1-2; perhaps TRBD1 as D (5 bases). This CDR3 contains 13 residues. Trimming pared 0 bases from V and 4 bases from J, leaving 6 bases between. The CDR3 nucleotides read TGTGCCAGCAGTTTAGCCGGGACCTATGGCTACACCTTC. It yields the protein CASSLAGTYGYTF.

This clonotype was seen a handful of times. This chain uses TRBV5-4 with TRBJ2-3; 11 nucleotides line up with TRBD2. The CDR3 loop spans 15 amino acids. V shed 4 bases, J shed 8 bases, and the junction held 9 bases outside the gene matches. The germline V gene encodes CDR1 SGHNT and CDR2 YYREEE (reference sequence). The CDR3: CASSPRLAGYGTQYF. CDR3 DNA sequence: TGTGCCAGCAGCCCCCGACTAGCGGGATATGGTACGCAGTATTTT.

This clonotype was seen ten or more times. The V gene is TRBV30, the J gene TRBJ2-1; D perhaps matches TRBD2 (5 bases). The V and J ends lost 0 bases and 2 bases respectively, with 11 bases between them. In germline, CDR1 is GTSNPN, CDR2 SVGIG (reference sequence). This CDR3 is built from 15 residues. The CDR3 protein is CAWSVQSGPYNEQFF. DNA for the CDR3: TGTGCCTGGAGTGTACAAAGCGGCCCCTACAATGAGCAGTTCTTC.